This TCR beta chain was sequenced for a study of blood T cells in healthy people across ages. On the study more broadly: Template switching recovered approximately one barcoded beta molecule for every two T cells.

Trimming took 6 bases from V and 2 from J, leaving 9 bases between them. From germline, CDR1 is LNHDA and CDR2 SQIVND (reference sequence). This CDR3 contains 13 residues. Donation came from healthy Caucasian individuals in Russia who were aged roughly 6 to 95. The use of a sample-barcoded 5' primer and a J-beta primer mix characterized a second PCR of about 6 to 12 cycles. Each TCR beta cDNA got a 12-nucleotide random molecular identifier. One entry per CDR3 protein, called by TCRdb with MiXCR from the 5' RACE reads. This table has about 730,000 distinct CDR3 sequences, 40% to 45% appearing once. The TCR comes from a woman aged 60-75 years in good health. The V and J genes are TRBV19 and TRBJ2-3; D may correspond to TRBD1 or TRBD2 (5 bases each). Source material: blood. This CDR3 reads CASRLGTTDTQYF. The CDR3 bases are TGTGCCAGTAGGTTGGGGACCACAGATACGCAGTATTTT.